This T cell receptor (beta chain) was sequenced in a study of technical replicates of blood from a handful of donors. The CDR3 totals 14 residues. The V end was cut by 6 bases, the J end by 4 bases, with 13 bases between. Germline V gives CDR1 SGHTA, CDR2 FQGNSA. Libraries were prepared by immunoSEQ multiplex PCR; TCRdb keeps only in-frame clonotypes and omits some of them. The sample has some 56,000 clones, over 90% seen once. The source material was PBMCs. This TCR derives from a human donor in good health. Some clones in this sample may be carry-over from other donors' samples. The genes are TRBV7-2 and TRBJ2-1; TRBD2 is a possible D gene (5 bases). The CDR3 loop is CASRHSGGYNEQFF. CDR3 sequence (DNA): TGTGCCAGCAGGCATTCCGGAGGATACAATGAGCAGTTCTTC.